These 25 T cell receptor beta chains were sequenced from one sample in a study of identical twins. TCRdb analysed the 5' RACE reads with MiXCR anew, one entry per CDR3 protein. This table has 500,000 to 650,000 distinct CDR3 sequences, around 7.5% appearing once. These data are also associated with another study on yellow fever vaccine responses in identical twins.

Sequenced sample: PBMCs. The source of these receptors is a young woman in good health.

V and J are TRBV24-1 and TRBJ2-2; 8 bases match TRBD1. CDR3 length: 16 residues. From germline, CDR1 is KGHDR and CDR2 SFDVKD. Trimming removed 4 bases from V and 5 bases from J; junction bases left unmatched: 8. CDR3 in DNA: TGTGCCACCAGTGACCCTTGGACAGGGCGGACCGGGGAGCTGTTTTTT. This gives the protein CATSDPWTGRTGELFF.

This chain uses TRBV7-8 with TRBJ2-5; the match to TRBD2 covers 8 bases. This CDR3 has 14 amino acids. Germline trimming cut 5 bases from V and 4 bases from J; bases unmatched to any gene: 6. Germline loops: CDR1 SGHVS, CDR2 FQNEAQ. The CDR3 DNA follows: TGTGCCAGCAGCAATTCAGCGGGAGTAGAGACCCAGTACTTC. Residues: CASSNSAGVETQYF.

This clonotype was counted a few times. DNA for the CDR3: TGTGCCAGCAGCTCCCGACAGGGGGCCTACACAGATACGCAGTATTTT. It is translated as CASSSRQGAYTDTQYF. The V gene is TRBV7-9, the J gene TRBJ2-3; 10 bases agree with TRBD1. V was clipped by 4 bases and J by 2 bases; unmatched bases: 6. Germline V CDR1 and CDR2: SEHNR, FQNEAQ (reference sequence). The CDR3 contains 16 residues.

This chain joins TRBV20-1 and TRBJ2-7; 7 bases match TRBD1. The CDR3 spans 15 residues. Trimming cost V 0 bases and J 0 bases; bases outside gene matches: 5. Germline-derived CDR1 and CDR2 are DFQATT and SNEGSKA (reference sequence). The CDR3 loop is CSAREGSGGSYEQYF. Written as DNA, the CDR3 is TGCAGTGCTAGAGAAGGGTCAGGGGGCTCCTACGAGCAGTACTTC.

This clonotype was recorded many times. The chain links TRBV28 to TRBJ2-3; D not resolved. V was trimmed by 6 bases and J by 3 bases, leaving 19 bases between them. Germline V CDR1 and CDR2: MDHEN, SYDVKM. The CDR3 totals 16 residues. CDR3 DNA: TGTGCCAGCAGCTTTCAGCCGAAACTTGTAACAGATACGCAGTATTTT. As protein: CASSFQPKLVTDTQYF.

This clonotype was counted a few times. The chain combines TRBV19 with TRBJ2-1; 10 bases agree with TRBD2. Germline V gene lookup returns CDR1 LNHDA and CDR2 SQIVND (reference sequence). The CDR3 totals 16 residues. Germline trimming cut 0 bases from V and 7 bases from J; bases unmatched to any gene: 6. CDR3 region: CASSIEASGSINEQFF. Here the CDR3 DNA reads TGTGCCAGTAGTATAGAGGCTAGCGGGAGTATAAATGAGCAGTTCTTC. Filled out from reference TRBV19 and TRBJ2-1, the complete variable domain reads DGGITQSPKYLFRKEGQNVTLSCEQNLNHDAMYWYRQDPGQGLRLIYYSQIVNDFQKGDIAEGYSVSREKKESFPLTVTSAQKNPTAFYLCASSIEASGSINEQFFGPGTRLTVL.

In its sample, this clonotype was seen many times. The J gene is TRBJ2-3, the V gene TRBV12-3 or TRBV12-4; D gene uncertain. Trimming cost V 7 bases and J 4 bases, with 18 bases left between them. The CDR3 has 15 residues. This CDR3 reads CASNPYLGIPDTQYF. For the CDR3, the DNA is TGTGCCAGCAACCCTTATCTGGGGATCCCAGATACGCAGTATTTT.

The sample holds a few counts of this clonotype. The V gene is TRBV28, the J gene TRBJ2-7; no clear D gene. The CDR3 runs to 12 residues. V was clipped by 4 bases and J by 6 bases, with 10 bases between them. From germline, CDR1 is MDHEN and CDR2 SYDVKM. The CDR3: CASSWKLGEQYF. CDR3 coding DNA: TGTGCCAGCAGTTGGAAGTTGGGCGAGCAGTACTTC.

V is TRBV7-9 and J is TRBJ2-7; D remains ambiguous. Germline V CDR1 and CDR2: SEHNR, FQNEAQ (reference sequence). CDR3 length equals 13 residues. Trimming cost V 3 bases and J 12 bases, with 18 bases left between them. CDR3 in amino acids: CASSFDGSARRYF. The CDR3 DNA reads TGTGCCAGCAGCTTCGACGGGTCGGCCCGCCGGTACTTC.

There are many counts of this clonotype. The genes are TRBV28 and TRBJ2-1; 9 bases agree with TRBD1. Trimming removed 5 bases from V and 4 bases from J; junction bases left unmatched: 9. The germline CDR1 and CDR2 sequences are MDHEN and SYDVKM. The CDR3 covers 16 residues. CDR3 nucleotides: TGTGCCAGCAGTCAACCCGGGACAGGGTTTTACAATGAGCAGTTCTTC. Protein product: CASSQPGTGFYNEQFF.

The chain uses TRBV5-1 and TRBJ2-2, with 7 bases lining up with TRBD2. Per germline, CDR1 SGHRS and CDR2 YFSETQ. The CDR3 consists of 14 residues. The ends lost 0 bases at V and 7 bases at J; junction bases unmatched: 3. The CDR3 here is CASSLGLADGELFF. For the CDR3, the DNA is TGCGCCAGCAGCTTGGGACTAGCCGACGGGGAGCTGTTTTTT. Drawing the rest from reference TRBV5-1 and TRBJ2-2, the complete variable domain is KAGVTQTPRYLIKTRGQQVTLSCSPISGHRSVSWYQQTPGQGLQFLFEYFSETQRNKGNFPGRFSGRQFSNSRSEMNVSTLELGDSALYLCASSLGLADGELFFGEGSRLTVL.

For the CDR3, the DNA is TGTGCCAGCAGCTTAAGACAGGGTCGGGACTACGAGCAGTACTTC. Protein: CASSLRQGRDYEQYF. The rearrangement joins TRBV7-6 to TRBJ2-7, with 7 nucleotides matching TRBD1. V shed 2 bases and J 3 bases; nucleotides not matched to a gene: 7. The CDR3 totals 15 residues. CDR1 is SGHVS and CDR2 is FNYEAQ in the germline V gene. The full variable domain, in which reference TRBV7-6 and TRBJ2-7 provide the parts outside the CDR3, is GAGVSQSPRYKVTKRGQDVALRCDPISGHVSLYWYRQALGQGPEFLTYFNYEAQQDKSGLPNDRFSAERPEGSISTLTIQRTEQRDSAMYRCASSLRQGRDYEQYFGPGTRLTVT.

This clonotype was counted between two and nine times. The gene calls are TRBV18 and TRBJ2-1; no clear D gene. Trimming stripped 3 bases from V and 8 bases from J, with 11 bases between. Germline CDR1 reads KGHSH; CDR2 reads LQKENI. CDR3 length equals 13 residues. CDR3 DNA: TGTGCCAGCTCACCGACGCGATTCTATGAGCAGTTCTTC. Its translation: CASSPTRFYEQFF.

The chain carries TRBV29-1 and TRBJ1-1; 9 bases line up with TRBD1. The V segment lost 4 bases and the J segment 5 bases; nucleotides outside the gene matches: 5. Per the germline V gene, CDR1 is SQVTM and CDR2 is ANQGSEA. The CDR3 spans 13 residues. The CDR3 loop is CSVGDRAPTEAFF. The CDR3 DNA reads as TGCAGCGTTGGGGACAGGGCCCCTACTGAAGCTTTCTTT.

This clonotype was seen only a few times. The rearrangement joins TRBV2 to TRBJ2-1; either TRBD1 or TRBD2 may supply D (6 bases each). CDR1 and CDR2 from the germline V gene are SNHLY and FYNNEI. CDR3 length: 13 residues. Trimming removed 6 bases from V and 12 bases from J, with 18 bases in between. CDR3 DNA sequence: TGTGCCAGCAGGCCACAGGAGGGGGGTGTGCAGTTCTTC. Its protein is CASRPQEGGVQFF.

This clonotype was recorded many times. The chain joins TRBV5-5 to TRBJ2-3; D is uncertain. Germline CDR1 is SGHKS and CDR2 is YYEKEE (reference sequence). V lost 4 bases, J lost 0 bases, and 9 bases lay in between. This CDR3 comprises 14 residues. The DNA of the CDR3 is TGTGCCAGCAGCCAGCAAGCTAGCACAGATACGCAGTATTTT. Amino acids: CASSQQASTDTQYF.

This clonotype was counted a few times. The chain employs TRBV2 and TRBJ2-2, with D possibly TRBD1 on 5 matching bases. Germline V gene data show CDR1 as SNHLY and CDR2 as FYNNEI. The CDR3 covers 14 residues. The V end was cut by 7 bases, the J end by 8 bases, with 17 bases between. The CDR3 loop is CASIKNRISGELFF. The CDR3 DNA sequence: TGTGCCAGCATTAAGAACAGGATTTCAGGGGAGCTGTTTTTT.

This clonotype was seen ten or more times. This chain uses TRBV24-1 with TRBJ2-7; D unresolved. Per the germline V gene, CDR1 is KGHDR and CDR2 is SFDVKD. The CDR3 totals 13 residues. Trimming cost V 3 bases and J 5 bases, with 10 bases left between them. The CDR3 DNA sequence: TGTGCCACCAGTGATCCGCGCCTAAACGAGCAGTACTTC. Its protein is CATSDPRLNEQYF.

The rearrangement joins TRBV18 to TRBJ2-1; D may correspond to TRBD1 or TRBD2 (5 bases each). CDR1 and CDR2 (germline): KGHSH, LQKENI. The CDR3 runs to 12 residues. Trimming removed 2 bases from V and 15 bases from J, with 14 bases in between. CDR3 region: CASSPWGSLLFF. The CDR3 coding sequence is TGTGCCAGCTCACCATGGGGGAGTTTATTGTTCTTC.

V is TRBV7-8 and J is TRBJ2-1; D gene uncertain. CDR3 length: 13 residues. Trimming pared 7 bases from V and 0 bases from J, leaving 7 bases between. Germline CDR1 is SGHVS and CDR2 is FQNEAQ. The CDR3 DNA reads TGTGCCAGCACCCAGAGCTCCTACAATGAGCAGTTCTTC. Amino acid sequence: CASTQSSYNEQFF.

This clonotype has more than one count but fewer than ten. The chain is built from TRBV6-1 and TRBJ2-1, with 11 nucleotides matching TRBD2. Germline V CDR1 and CDR2: MNHNS, SASEGT. V shed 9 bases and J 3 bases; nucleotides not matched to a gene: 7. The CDR3 extends over 15 amino acids. CDR3 in amino acids: CASLGTSGRYNEQFF. The CDR3 coding sequence is TGTGCCAGTCTCGGGACTAGCGGACGCTACAATGAGCAGTTCTTC.

Ten or more counts support this clonotype. The chain has TRBV20-1 and TRBJ2-7; D might be TRBD2 (6 bases). The CDR3 spans 12 residues. Germline V CDR1 and CDR2: DFQATT, SNEGSKA (reference sequence). V was clipped by 6 bases and J by 3 bases, with 12 bases between them. CDR3 residues: CSATEGGYEQYF. The CDR3 nucleotides are TGCAGTGCAACTGAGGGAGGCTACGAGCAGTACTTC.

The chain uses TRBV6-2 or TRBV6-3 and TRBJ2-4; a possible D gene is TRBD2 (5 bases). Trimming removed 4 bases at V and 11 bases at J, with 9 bases between. CDR3 length equals 11 residues. Germline lookup yields CDR1 MNHEY and CDR2 SVGEGT. CDR3 protein: CASSSNGVQYF. The CDR3, as DNA: TGTGCCAGCAGTTCTAACGGGGTTCAGTACTTC.

This chain uses TRBV20-1 with TRBJ2-5, with D maybe TRBD2 (6 bases). The CDR3 loop spans 11 amino acids. CDR1 and CDR2 from the germline V gene are DFQATT and SNEGSKA (reference sequence). The CDR3 sequence: CRAGRQETQYF. In nucleotides, the CDR3 is TGCAGGGCGGGACGGCAAGAGACCCAGTACTTC.

The chain links TRBV10-3 to TRBJ1-5; the match to TRBD1 covers 7 bases. CDR3 length: 12 residues. The J segment lost 2 bases and the V segment lost 8 bases, leaving 0 bases of the junction unmatched. Germline loops: CDR1 ENHRY, CDR2 SYGVKD. In nucleotides, the CDR3 is TGTGCCATCGGACAGGGCAATCAGCCCCAGCATTTT. Its translation is CAIGQGNQPQHF.